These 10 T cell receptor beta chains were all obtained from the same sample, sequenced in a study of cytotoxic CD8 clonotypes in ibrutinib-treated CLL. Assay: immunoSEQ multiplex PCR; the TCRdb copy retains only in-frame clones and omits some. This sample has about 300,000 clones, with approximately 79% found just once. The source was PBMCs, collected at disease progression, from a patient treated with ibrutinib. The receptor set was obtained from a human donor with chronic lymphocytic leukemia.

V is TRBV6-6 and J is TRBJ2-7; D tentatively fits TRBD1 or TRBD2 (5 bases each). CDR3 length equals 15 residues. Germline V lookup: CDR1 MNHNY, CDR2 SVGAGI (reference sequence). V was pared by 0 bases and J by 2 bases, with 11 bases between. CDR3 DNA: TGTGCCAGCAGTTACTCGGGGGACCTCACCTACGAGCAGTACTTC. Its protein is CASSYSGDLTYEQYF.

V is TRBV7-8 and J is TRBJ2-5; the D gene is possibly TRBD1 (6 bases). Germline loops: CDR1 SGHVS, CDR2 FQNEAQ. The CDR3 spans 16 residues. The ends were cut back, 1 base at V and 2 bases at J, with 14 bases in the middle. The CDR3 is CASSLVLQGPQETQYF. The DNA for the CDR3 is TGTGCCAGCAGCTTAGTGTTACAGGGCCCTCAAGAGACCCAGTACTTC.

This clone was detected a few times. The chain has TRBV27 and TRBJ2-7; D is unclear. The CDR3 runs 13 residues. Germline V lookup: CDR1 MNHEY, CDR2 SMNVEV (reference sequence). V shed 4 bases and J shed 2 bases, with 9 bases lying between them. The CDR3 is CASSYTGAYEQYF. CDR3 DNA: TGTGCCAGCAGTTACACGGGCGCCTACGAGCAGTACTTC.

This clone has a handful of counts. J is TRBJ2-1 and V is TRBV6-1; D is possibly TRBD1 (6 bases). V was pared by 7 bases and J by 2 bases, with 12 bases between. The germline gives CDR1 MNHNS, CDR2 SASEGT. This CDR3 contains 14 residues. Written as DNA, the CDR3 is TGTGCCAGCAAGGCGGCAGGGGCCTACAATGAGCAGTTCTTC. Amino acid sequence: CASKAAGAYNEQFF.

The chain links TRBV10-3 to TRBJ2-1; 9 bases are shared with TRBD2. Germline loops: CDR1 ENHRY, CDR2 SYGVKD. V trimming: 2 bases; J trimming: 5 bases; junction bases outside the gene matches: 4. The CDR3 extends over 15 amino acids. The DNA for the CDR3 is TGTGCCATCAGTGAGGGGACTAGCCGGAACAATGAGCAGTTCTTC. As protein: CAISEGTSRNNEQFF.

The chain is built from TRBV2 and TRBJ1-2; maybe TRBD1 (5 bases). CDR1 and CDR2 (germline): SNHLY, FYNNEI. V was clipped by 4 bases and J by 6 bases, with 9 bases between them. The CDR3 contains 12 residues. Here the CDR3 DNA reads TGTGCCAGCAGTGGAGGGGTCCATGGCTACACCTTC. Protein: CASSGGVHGYTF.

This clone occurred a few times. The DNA for the CDR3 is TGTGCCAGCAGCTCAATATCCGGGACAGTCTATGGCTACACCTTC. This translates into CASSSISGTVYGYTF. The genes are TRBV7-8 and TRBJ1-2; 7 bases map to TRBD1. Trimming cost V 4 bases and J 4 bases; bases outside gene matches: 9. This CDR3 has 15 amino acids. Germline V lookup: CDR1 SGHVS, CDR2 FQNEAQ.

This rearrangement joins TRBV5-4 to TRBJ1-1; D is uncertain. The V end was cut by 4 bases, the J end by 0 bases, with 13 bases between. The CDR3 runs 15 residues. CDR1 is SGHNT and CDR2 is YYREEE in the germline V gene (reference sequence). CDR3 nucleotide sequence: TGTGCCAGCAGCCCCGTTCTTGGGGTGAACACTGAAGCTTTCTTT. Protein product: CASSPVLGVNTEAFF.

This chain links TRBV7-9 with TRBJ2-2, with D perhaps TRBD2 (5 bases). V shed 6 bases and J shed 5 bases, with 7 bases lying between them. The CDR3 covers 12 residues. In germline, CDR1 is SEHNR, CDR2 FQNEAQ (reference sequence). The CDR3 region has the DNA TGTGCCAGCAGGGGAGTAACCGGGGAGCTGTTTTTT. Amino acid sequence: CASRGVTGELFF. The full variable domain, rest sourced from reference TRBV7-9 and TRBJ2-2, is DTGVSQNPRHKITKRGQNVTFRCDPISEHNRLYWYRQTLGQGPEFLTYFQNEAQLEKSRLLSDRFSAERPKGSFSTLEIQRTEQGDSAMYLCASRGVTGELFFGEGSRLTVL.

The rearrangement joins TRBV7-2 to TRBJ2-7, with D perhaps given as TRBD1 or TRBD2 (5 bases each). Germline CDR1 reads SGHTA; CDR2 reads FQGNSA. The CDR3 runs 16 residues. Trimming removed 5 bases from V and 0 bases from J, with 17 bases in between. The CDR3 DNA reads TGTGCCAGCAGCCCTTGGGACGGGCCATACTCCTACGAGCAGTACTTC. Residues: CASSPWDGPYSYEQYF. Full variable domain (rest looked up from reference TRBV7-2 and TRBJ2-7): GAGVSQSPSNKVTEKGKDVELRCDPISGHTALYWYRQSLGQGLEFLIYFQGNSAPDKSGLPSDRFSAERTGGSVSTLTIQRTQQEDSAVYLCASSPWDGPYSYEQYFGPGTRLTVT.